The 25 T cell receptor beta chains listed next were all sequenced from one sample in a study of Graves' ophthalmopathy and Graves' hyperthyroidism. Researchers took RNA transcripts and amplified TCR beta CDR3 regions from them. First-round RT-PCR used HTBI primers; second-round multiplex PCR followed. TCRdb itself ran the multiplex PCR reads through MiXCR, one entry per CDR3 protein. The top ten hold under 30% of the sample, which has about 39,000 distinct CDR3 sequences, approximately 50% seen once. The sample was peripheral blood. The receptors were gathered from an adult woman with stable Graves' hyperthyroidism.

The chain uses TRBV7-3 and TRBJ1-1; perhaps TRBD1 as D (5 bases). Deletions cut 9 bases from V and 0 bases from J, with 14 bases between. The length of the CDR3 is 14 residues. Germline V lookup: CDR1 SGHTA, CDR2 FQGTGA. The CDR3 nucleotides read TGTGCCAGTAGTATGGGGCACCTGAACACTGAAGCTTTCTTT. The encoded protein is CASSMGHLNTEAFF.

The chain couples TRBV29-1 to TRBJ2-5; 7 bases are a match to TRBD2. Losses at the gene ends were 8 bases for V and 4 bases for J; bases not matched to a gene: 10. The germline V gene has CDR1 SQVTM and CDR2 ANQGSEA. The CDR3 loop spans 13 amino acids. CDR3 region: CSTRGAGAETQYF. The CDR3 nucleotides are TGCAGCACGAGGGGTGCGGGAGCAGAGACCCAGTACTTC.

The gene calls are TRBV7-9 and TRBJ1-2, with 9 nucleotides matching TRBD1. The CDR3 is made up of 14 amino acids. V dropped 0 bases and J dropped 6; count of bases not matched to a gene: 2. Germline values: CDR1 SEHNR, CDR2 FQNEAQ (reference sequence). In DNA, the CDR3 is TGTGCCAGCAGCTTAGCCACAGGGGGCCATGGCTACACCTTC. Translated, it gives CASSLATGGHGYTF.

The chain joins TRBV14 to TRBJ1-1; D might be TRBD1 (5 bases). The CDR3 is 12 amino acids. Germline lookup yields CDR1 SGHDN and CDR2 FVKESK. Trimming stripped 3 bases from V and 8 bases from J, with 10 bases between. The DNA for the CDR3 is TGTGCCAGCAGCCAGGGGAACAGGGAAGCTTTCTTT. Its translation is CASSQGNREAFF.

V usage is TRBV20-1 and J usage is TRBJ2-5, with TRBD1 matching 9 bases. The CDR3 spans 16 residues. J lost 5 bases, V lost 3 bases, and 13 bases had no gene match. The germline V gene has CDR1 DFQATT and CDR2 SNEGSKA (reference sequence). CDR3 nucleotide sequence: TGCAGTGCTAGGAGTCCGGGACAGGGCACCAGGGAGACCCAGTACTTC. Translating it yields CSARSPGQGTRETQYF.

Details on this clonotype: One end of the junction varies from germline; a read error may be responsible. CDR3 coding DNA: TGCGGCGTTGGACGGTCGTCGGGAGAGCCCCAGCATTTT. Protein sequence: CGVGRSSGEPQHF. V and J are TRBV29-1 and TRBJ1-5; no reliable D call. The CDR3 loop spans 13 amino acids. Germline-derived CDR1 and CDR2 are SQVTM and ANQGSEA.

This sequence joins TRBV19 and TRBJ1-4; 9 bases fit TRBD1. The ends lost 5 bases at V and 5 bases at J; junction bases unmatched: 9. Germline V lookup: CDR1 LNHDA, CDR2 SQIVND (reference sequence). This CDR3 region has 16 residues. This chain's CDR3 is CASSYSYRGRNEKLFF. The DNA of the CDR3 is TGTGCCAGTAGTTACAGCTACAGGGGGCGGAATGAAAAACTGTTTTTT.

This clonotype was counted once. V usage is TRBV7-8 and J usage is TRBJ1-1, with 9 bases that match TRBD1. J lost 1 base, V lost 3 bases, and 6 bases had no gene match. The CDR3 loop spans 16 amino acids. Per germline, CDR1 SGHVS and CDR2 FQNEAQ. The CDR3 region is CASSFDRGTENTEAFF. The CDR3, as DNA: TGTGCCAGCAGCTTTGACAGGGGGACTGAGAACACTGAAGCTTTCTTT.

Points on this clonotype: A much bigger clone sits one base away, suggesting this may be a read error. The chain recombines TRBV30 with TRBJ1-1; D unresolved. Germline values: CDR1 GTSNPN, CDR2 SVGIG (reference sequence). CDR3 length equals 10 residues. DNA of the CDR3: TGTGCCGGGAGAAACACTGGAGCTTTCTTT. This codes for CAGRNTGAFF.

The V call is TRBV7-2, the J call TRBJ1-4, with D possibly matching TRBD1 (5 bases). The V end was cut by 8 bases, the J end by 0 bases, with 7 bases between. Germline V CDR1 and CDR2: SGHTA, FQGNSA. The CDR3 is 13 amino acids. The DNA of the CDR3 is TGTGCCAGCGACAGACCAACTAATGAAAAACTGTTTTTT. It is translated as CASDRPTNEKLFF.

This clonotype was counted ten times or more. CDR3 amino acids: CASHGGFSWGYTF. The CDR3 nucleotides read TGTGCCAGCCATGGGGGTTTTTCATGGGGCTACACCTTC. The chain uses TRBV28 and TRBJ1-2, with a weak D call TRBD1 (5 bases). V gave up 8 bases and J gave up 8 bases, with 18 bases separating them. Germline V lookup: CDR1 MDHEN, CDR2 SYDVKM. This CDR3 is 13 amino acids long.

This chain links TRBV7-9 with TRBJ2-5; the match to TRBD2 covers 12 bases. The germline CDR1 and CDR2 sequences are SEHNR and FQNEAQ (reference sequence). This CDR3 has 16 amino acids. Trimming at V came to 5 bases and at J to 0 bases, leaving 4 bases not matched to a gene. The CDR3 DNA follows: TGTGCCAGCAGCCCCAGGACTAGCGGGAACCAAGAGACCCAGTACTTC. Translating it yields CASSPRTSGNQETQYF.

The genes are TRBV5-8 and TRBJ1-2; 11 nucleotides align to TRBD1. CDR3 size: 14 residues. Germline V lookup: CDR1 SGHTS, CDR2 YDEGEE. Trimming removed 3 bases from V and 6 bases from J; junction bases left unmatched: 4. The CDR3 protein is CASSSGQGADGYTF. In DNA form, the CDR3 reads TGTGCCAGCAGCTCCGGACAGGGGGCGGATGGCTACACCTTC.

This clonotype was found many times. The rearrangement links TRBV27 to TRBJ2-5; the D is unclear. The V gene's germline CDR1 is MNHEY and CDR2 SMNVEV (reference sequence). With 2 bases removed from V and 5 bases from J, the gap between germline ends came to 6 bases. CDR3 length: 12 residues. The CDR3 DNA is TGTGCCAGCAGTTTACCCGGGGAGACCCAGTACTTC. Its translation is CASSLPGETQYF.

In the case of this clonotype: Without the conserved terminal phenylalanine or tryptophan, this CDR3 likely stems from a read error. The V call is TRBV19, the J call TRBJ1-1; D unclear. Per germline, CDR1 LNHDA and CDR2 SQIVND (reference sequence). The CDR3 sequence is 14 residues long. The CDR3 DNA sequence: TGTGCCAGTAGTATAGGGTCTACGAGCACTGAGGCTTTCCTT. Translating gives CASSIGSTSTEAFL.

A remark on this clonotype: A single base separates this from a much larger clone, so it may be a read error. The chain uses TRBV12-3 or TRBV12-4 and TRBJ2-3, with D hard to call. The J call may be in error: the DNA end matches TRBJ1-5 better. The CDR3 covers 13 residues. The CDR3 loop reads CASSWAGTDTQHF. The DNA for the CDR3 is TGTGCCAGCAGTTGGGCTGGCACAGATACGCAGCATTTT.

This clonotype has a count of ten or more. The chain has TRBV7-9 and TRBJ1-3; possibly TRBD1 for D (5 bases). The germline V and J ends were trimmed by 4 bases and 0 bases, with 10 bases remaining between them. Per germline, CDR1 SEHNR and CDR2 FQNEAQ (reference sequence). The CDR3 sequence is 15 residues long. CDR3 protein: CASSSSGLSGNTIYF. Here the CDR3 DNA reads TGTGCCAGCAGCTCTTCAGGGCTCTCTGGAAACACCATATATTTT.

The genes are TRBV7-3 and TRBJ2-5, with 7 bases identical to TRBD1. Germline values: CDR1 SGHTA, CDR2 FQGTGA. This CDR3 is built from 13 residues. The ends lost 3 bases at V and 4 bases at J; junction bases unmatched: 2. CDR3 protein: CASSLDRRETQYF. CDR3 DNA sequence: TGTGCCAGCAGCTTGGACAGGCGAGAGACCCAGTACTTC.

This chain links TRBV10-2 with TRBJ1-4; D might be TRBD1 (5 bases). The CDR3 totals 13 residues. V was cut by 4 bases and J by 7 bases, with 10 bases left in between. Germline CDR1 reads WSHSY; CDR2 reads SAAADI. The CDR3 loop reads CASSGQGREKLFF. Written as DNA, the CDR3 is TGCGCCAGCAGTGGGCAGGGTCGTGAAAAACTGTTTTTT.

In the case of this clonotype: As the CDR3 is not closed by the conserved phenylalanine or tryptophan, this likely results from a read error. This chain uses TRBV12-3 or TRBV12-4 with TRBJ2-7; D call uncertain. The CDR3 consists of 14 residues. In DNA, the CDR3 is TGCGCCAGCAGTTTTCTTAGTTCCCGCTACGAGCAGTACCTC. This encodes CASSFLSSRYEQYL.

V usage is TRBV5-1 and J usage is TRBJ2-5; no reliable D call. Germline lookup yields CDR1 SGHRS and CDR2 YFSETQ. Deletions cut 0 bases from V and 5 bases from J, with 8 bases between. CDR3 length equals 13 residues. The CDR3: CASSLVPDETQYF. The CDR3, as DNA: TGCGCCAGCAGCTTGGTCCCCGATGAGACCCAGTACTTC.

The chain links TRBV10-3 to TRBJ2-7, with 10 bases fitting TRBD1. CDR1 and CDR2 (germline): ENHRY, SYGVKD. The CDR3 has 13 amino acids. J was trimmed by 4 bases and V by 7 bases; bases with no gene match: 4. CDR3 sequence (DNA): TGTGCCATCACCGGGACAGGGGCATACGAGCAGTACTTC. It specifies CAITGTGAYEQYF.

V is TRBV7-3 and J is TRBJ2-7; possible D gene TRBD2, 6 bases. V lost 1 base and J lost 5, with 15 bases in between. CDR3 length: 15 residues. Germline V CDR1 and CDR2: SGHTA, FQGTGA. The CDR3 DNA sequence: TGTGCCAGCAGCTTAATAGGCGGGATGGTCGACGAGCAGTACTTC. Translating it yields CASSLIGGMVDEQYF.

This clonotype was detected once. CDR3: CASSDHRVAEAFF. The DNA of the CDR3 is TGTGCCAGCAGTGATCACAGGGTGGCTGAAGCTTTCTTT. This chain connects TRBV25-1 to TRBJ1-1; perhaps TRBD1 as D (6 bases). Germline CDR1 is MGHDK and CDR2 is SYGVNS. The CDR3 covers 13 residues. Trimming cost V 3 bases and J 6 bases, with 11 bases left between them. The full variable domain, completed using reference TRBV25-1 and TRBJ1-1, is EADIYQTPRYLVIGTGKKITLECSQTMGHDKMYWYQQDPGMELHLIHYSYGVNSTEKGDLSSESTVSRIRTEHFPLTLESARPSHTSQYLCASSDHRVAEAFFGQGTRLTVV.

The chain is built from TRBV10-3 and TRBJ1-1; TRBD1 is a possible D gene (5 bases). This CDR3 is built from 13 residues. Germline V lookup: CDR1 ENHRY, CDR2 SYGVKD. With 8 bases removed from V and 4 bases from J, the gap between germline ends came to 14 bases. Here the CDR3 DNA reads TGTGCCATCCAGGGTCGGGCGGGCACTGAAGCTTTCTTT. As protein: CAIQGRAGTEAFF.